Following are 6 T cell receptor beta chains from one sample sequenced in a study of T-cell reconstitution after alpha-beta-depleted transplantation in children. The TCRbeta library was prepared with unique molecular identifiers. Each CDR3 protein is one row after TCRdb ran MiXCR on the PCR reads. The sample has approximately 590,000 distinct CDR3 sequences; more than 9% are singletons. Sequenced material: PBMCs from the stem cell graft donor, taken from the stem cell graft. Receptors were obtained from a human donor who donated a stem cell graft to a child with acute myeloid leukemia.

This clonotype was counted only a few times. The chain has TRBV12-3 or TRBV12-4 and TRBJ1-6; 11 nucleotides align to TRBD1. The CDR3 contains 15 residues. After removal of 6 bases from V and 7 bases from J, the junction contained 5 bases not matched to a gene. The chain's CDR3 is CASSGQGAKNSPLHF. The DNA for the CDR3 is TGTGCCAGCAGCGGACAGGGGGCGAAGAATTCACCCCTCCACTTT.

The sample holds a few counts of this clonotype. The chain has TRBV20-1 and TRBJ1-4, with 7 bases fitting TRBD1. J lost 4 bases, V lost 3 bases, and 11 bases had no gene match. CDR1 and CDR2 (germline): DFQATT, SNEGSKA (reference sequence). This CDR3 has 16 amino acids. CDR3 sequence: CSARETGQLFNEKLFF. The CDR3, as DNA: TGCAGTGCTAGGGAAACGGGACAGCTTTTTAATGAAAAACTGTTTTTT.

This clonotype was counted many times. The CDR3 reads CSNIKSASGRNEQFF. CDR3 DNA sequence: TGCAGTAATATCAAGTCGGCTAGCGGGAGGAATGAGCAGTTCTTC. The gene calls are TRBV20-1 and TRBJ2-1; 11 nucleotides line up with TRBD2. Germline loops: CDR1 DFQATT, CDR2 SNEGSKA (reference sequence). Losses at the gene ends were 8 bases for V and 7 bases for J; bases not matched to a gene: 13. The CDR3 is 15 residues long.

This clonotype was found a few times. The DNA of the CDR3 is TGCAGTGCTCGCCAAACCACGGGGAACACTGAAGCTTTCTTT. This gives the protein CSARQTTGNTEAFF. This rearrangement joins TRBV20-1 to TRBJ1-1; D not certain. The CDR3 has 14 residues. Germline V gene data show CDR1 as DFQATT and CDR2 as SNEGSKA (reference sequence). The V gene lost 5 bases and the J gene lost 1 base, with 14 bases spanning the gap.

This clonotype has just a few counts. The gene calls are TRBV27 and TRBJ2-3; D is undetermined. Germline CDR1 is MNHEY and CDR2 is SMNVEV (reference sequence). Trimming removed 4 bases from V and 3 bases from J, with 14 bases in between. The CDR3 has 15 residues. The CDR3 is CASSSRYMETDTQYF. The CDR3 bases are TGTGCCAGCAGTTCGCGGTATATGGAGACAGATACGCAGTATTTT.

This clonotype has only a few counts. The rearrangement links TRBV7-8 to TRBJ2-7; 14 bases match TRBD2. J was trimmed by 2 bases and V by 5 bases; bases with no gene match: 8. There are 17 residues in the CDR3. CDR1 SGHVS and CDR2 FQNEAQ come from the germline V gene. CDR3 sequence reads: CASSPGLAGDLTYEQYF. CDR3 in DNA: TGTGCCAGCAGCCCGGGACTAGCGGGAGACCTAACCTACGAGCAGTACTTC.